This section outlines one T cell receptor beta chain sequence together with its context. Its antigen is undetermined. The sample belongs to a study of T cell repertoires in cytomegalovirus infection. Study-wide background: Newly reported HLA-C-restricted and thoroughly characterized HLA-B-restricted CMV epitopes were employed. CMV infection together with matching HLA type was indicated by public TCR beta signatures.

TCRdb passed the reads through MiXCR, listing each CDR3 protein once. Found here are about 920,000 distinct CDR3 sequences, less than 35% of them singletons; the top ten hold roughly 13%. The source material was cultured CD8+ T cells from PBMCs, sampled from culture after CMV antigen stimulation. This receptor was identified in a human donor in good health (CMV status not recorded). Some clones in this sample may be carry-over from other donors' samples.

CDR3 residues: CASSSKTGSGTEAFF. CDR3 in DNA: TGTGCCAGCAGTTCCAAGACAGGGTCGGGCACTGAAGCTTTCTTT. The rearrangement joins TRBV12-3 or TRBV12-4 to TRBJ1-1; 7 bases map to TRBD1. CDR3 length equals 15 residues. Unmatched junction bases numbered 9, after V lost 4 bases and J lost 4 bases.